Shown below are 5 T cell receptor beta chains from a single sample sequenced in a study of blood T cell repertoires in COVID-19 (dated by TCRdb to 2018 to 2021). Library preparation was by the immunoSEQ multiplex PCR assay. The table was pulled from immuneACCESS by TCRdb, which kept in-frame rearrangements only. Such tables lose some clones; where checked, under half of the loss comes from unresolved V genes, and the rest has no known cause. This sample has 150,000 to 200,000 clones in its table, and about 90% of those were observed once. The top ten clonotypes cover around 9.9% of the sample. Sequenced sample: peripheral blood. These receptor sequences come from a woman aged 60-75 years with COVID-19, enrolled during active disease.

This clone was picked up one time. The J gene is TRBJ1-5, the V gene TRBV10-3; TRBD1 agrees at 8 bases. Germline CDR1 is ENHRY and CDR2 is SYGVKD. Trimming at V came to 10 bases and at J to 1 base, leaving 3 bases not matched to a gene. CDR3 length equals 13 residues. The CDR3 DNA is TGTGCCACCCGGGACAGGAGCAATCAGCCCCAGCATTTT. This translates into CATRDRSNQPQHF.

The chain couples TRBV5-5 to TRBJ1-1; 9 nucleotides align to TRBD1. The germline V gene has CDR1 SGHKS and CDR2 YYEKEE (reference sequence). The CDR3 is 12 amino acids. J was trimmed by 4 bases and V by 5 bases; bases with no gene match: 0. The CDR3 DNA sequence: TGTGCCAGCAGGACAGGGGGCACTGAAGCTTTCTTT. Amino acids: CASRTGGTEAFF.

The rearrangement joins TRBV2 to TRBJ1-4; 10 nucleotides line up with TRBD1. This CDR3 region has 17 residues. Germline V gene sequence: CDR1 SNHLY, CDR2 FYNNEI. V was clipped by 6 bases and J by 8 bases; unmatched bases: 15. DNA for the CDR3: TGTGCCAGCAGACCGGGACAGGGGTCTCCCAGTCGGGAAAAACTGTTTTTT. Amino acids: CASRPGQGSPSREKLFF.

V and J are TRBV9 and TRBJ2-3; TRBD2 might be the D (6 bases). This CDR3 region has 14 residues. Trimming shortened V by 4 bases and J by 5 bases, and 14 bases separated the two germline ends. Per the germline V gene, CDR1 is SGDLS and CDR2 is YYNGEE. The CDR3 DNA is TGTGCCAGCAGCTTACATCCGGGAGAAGATACGCAGTATTTT. It encodes CASSLHPGEDTQYF.

CDR3 nucleotide sequence: TGTGCCAGTAGTATTTACAGAGAGAATCAGCCCCAGCATTTT. Translation gives CASSIYRENQPQHF. The chain couples TRBV19 to TRBJ1-5; the D is unclear. V gave up 3 bases and J gave up 4 bases, with 10 bases separating them. This CDR3 comprises 14 residues. CDR1 LNHDA and CDR2 SQIVND come from the germline V gene (reference sequence).